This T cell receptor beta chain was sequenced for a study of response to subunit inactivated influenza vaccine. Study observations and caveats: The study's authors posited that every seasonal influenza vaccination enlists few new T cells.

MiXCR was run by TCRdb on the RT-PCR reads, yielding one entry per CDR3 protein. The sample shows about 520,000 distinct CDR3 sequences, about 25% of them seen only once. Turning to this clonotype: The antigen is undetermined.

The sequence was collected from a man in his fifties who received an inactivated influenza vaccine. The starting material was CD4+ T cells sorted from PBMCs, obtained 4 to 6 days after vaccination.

The CDR3 coding sequence is TGTGCCAGCAGCTTATTGCCGGCGAGGGGAGAAGAGACCCAGTACTTC. Protein: CASSLLPARGEETQYF. The rearrangement links TRBV7-3 to TRBJ2-5; D is perhaps TRBD1 or TRBD2 (5 bases each). The CDR3 is 16 amino acids. Germline V gene sequence: CDR1 SGHTA, CDR2 FQGTGA. V was pared by 2 bases and J by 3 bases, with 16 bases between.